The 8 T cell receptor beta chains in this list originate from one sample, sequenced in a study of blood T cell repertoires in COVID-19. Data came from immunoSEQ multiplex PCR; TCRdb stores just in-frame clones and leaves some out. The sample yields 250,000 to 300,000 clones, around 84% seen once. Sequencing was done on a sample of PBMCs or T cells enriched from blood (not recorded which). The receptors here all came from a young man with acute COVID-19.

This clone came up once. Mismatch with germline at one junction end may stem from a read error. The DNA of the CDR3 is TGTGCCAGCAGCCAATGGACTAGCGGAGGCACAGATACGCAGTATTTT. It encodes CASSQWTSGGTDTQYF. The chain uses TRBV5-1 and TRBJ2-3; TRBD2 matches at 10 bases. Germline-derived CDR1 and CDR2 are SGHRS and YFSETQ. CDR3 size: 16 residues.

V and J are TRBV6-4 and TRBJ1-5; no firm D call. The V end lost 3 bases, the J end lost 4 bases, and 7 bases lay between the germline ends. Germline V gene lookup returns CDR1 MRHNA and CDR2 SNTAGT. This CDR3 region has 13 residues. The CDR3 nucleotides read TGTGCCAGCAGTGAGCAGGAAAATCAGCCCCAGCATTTT. Protein sequence: CASSEQENQPQHF.

This chain links TRBV29-1 with TRBJ1-5; TRBD1 agrees at 7 bases. The germline V gene has CDR1 SQVTM and CDR2 ANQGSEA. V gave up 6 bases and J gave up 0 bases; unmatched junction bases: 5. CDR3 length equals 14 residues. The CDR3 region has the DNA TGCAGCGTCTACGACAGGGCTAGCAATCAGCCCCAGCATTTT. It specifies CSVYDRASNQPQHF.

This rearrangement joins TRBV18 to TRBJ1-1, with 7 positions matching TRBD1. The CDR3 is made up of 15 amino acids. Losses at the gene ends were 2 bases for V and 5 bases for J; bases not matched to a gene: 8. Germline CDR1 reads KGHSH; CDR2 reads LQKENI. The CDR3 region is CASSPWATGLTEAFF. CDR3 nucleotide sequence: TGTGCCAGCTCACCATGGGCGACAGGGTTGACTGAAGCTTTCTTT.

J is TRBJ2-6 and V is TRBV27; D gene unclear. Trimming removed 3 bases from V and 0 bases from J, with 6 bases in between. The CDR3 runs 15 residues. Per the germline V gene, CDR1 is MNHEY and CDR2 is SMNVEV (reference sequence). The CDR3 sequence: CASSLAGSGANVLTF. CDR3 sequence (DNA): TGTGCCAGCAGTTTGGCAGGCTCTGGGGCCAACGTCCTGACTTTC.

The rearrangement uses TRBV7-9 and TRBJ1-5; a possible D gene is TRBD1 (5 bases). CDR1 is SEHNR and CDR2 is FQNEAQ in the germline V gene (reference sequence). This CDR3 region has 17 residues. Trimming removed 1 base from V and 2 bases from J, with 15 bases in between. CDR3 amino acids: CASSLGDGLAGNQPQHF. The DNA of the CDR3 is TGTGCCAGCAGCTTAGGGGACGGTCTAGCGGGCAATCAGCCCCAGCATTTT.

V and J are TRBV7-2 and TRBJ1-5; 8 bases match TRBD1. Germline trimming cut 3 bases from V and 8 bases from J; bases unmatched to any gene: 6. The CDR3 extends over 14 amino acids. CDR1 and CDR2 (germline): SGHTA, FQGNSA. CDR3 protein: CASSFQGAGKPQHF. The CDR3 nucleotides read TGTGCCAGCAGCTTCCAGGGGGCTGGAAAGCCCCAGCATTTT.

V gene TRBV2 combines with J gene TRBJ2-5; maybe TRBD1 (5 bases). In germline, CDR1 is SNHLY, CDR2 FYNNEI. The CDR3 has 14 residues. The germline V and J ends were trimmed by 6 bases and 5 bases, with 16 bases remaining between them. CDR3 protein: CASRGVLSWETQYF. CDR3 DNA sequence: TGTGCCAGCAGAGGGGTCTTATCTTGGGAGACCCAGTACTTC.